Listed here are 28 T cell receptor beta chains from one sample, sequenced in a study of CD8 T cells in ankylosing spondylitis. TCRdb re-called the 5' RACE reads through MiXCR, storing one row per CDR3 protein. This table has some 130,000 distinct CDR3 sequences, 6% to 8% appearing once. Sequencing was done on a sample of blood, either unsorted or a sorted T cell fraction (not recorded which). The receptors stem from a female donor with ankylosing spondylitis or in good health (not recorded which).

This clonotype was detected only a few times. The V and J genes are TRBV7-6 and TRBJ1-6; 9 bases align to TRBD1. CDR3 length: 14 amino acids. CDR1 and CDR2 (germline): SGHVS, FNYEAQ. Trimming at V came to 5 bases and at J to 10 bases, leaving 6 bases not matched to a gene. The CDR3 reads CASSPDRGRSPLHF. DNA of the CDR3: TGTGCCAGCAGCCCCGACAGGGGGAGGTCACCCCTCCACTTT. The full variable domain, rest sourced from reference TRBV7-6 and TRBJ1-6, is GAGVSQSPRYKVTKRGQDVALRCDPISGHVSLYWYRQALGQGPEFLTYFNYEAQQDKSGLPNDRFSAERPEGSISTLTIQRTEQRDSAMYRCASSPDRGRSPLHFGNGTRLTVT.

This clonotype was seen repeatedly, ten times or more. The chain recombines TRBV20-1 with TRBJ2-5, with D perhaps assigned TRBD1 or TRBD2 (5 bases each). V gave up 0 bases and J gave up 4 bases, with 15 bases separating them. There are 15 residues in the CDR3. CDR1 is DFQATT and CDR2 is SNEGSKA in the germline V gene (reference sequence). CDR3 DNA: TGCAGTGCTAGAGATAGAATTGGGGGAATAGAGACCCAGTACTTC. Translated: CSARDRIGGIETQYF.

This clonotype was recorded many times. V is TRBV28 and J is TRBJ1-1; D gene uncertain. The ends were cut back, 5 bases at V and 7 bases at J, with 17 bases in the middle. The CDR3 length is 14 residues. Germline V lookup: CDR1 MDHEN, CDR2 SYDVKM. CDR3 DNA: TGTGCCAGCAGTATCCAGATGGTTCCTTTTGAAGCTTTCTTT. Its protein product is CASSIQMVPFEAFF. Supplemented by reference TRBV28 and TRBJ1-1, the full variable domain reads DVKVTQSSRYLVKRTGEKVFLECVQDMDHENMFWYRQDPGLGLRLIYFSYDVKMKEKGDIPEGYSVSREKKERFSLILESASTNQTSMYLCASSIQMVPFEAFFGQGTRLTVV.

There are many counts of this clonotype. The chain couples TRBV4-1 to TRBJ1-2; D not resolved. CDR3 size: 13 residues. Germline-derived CDR1 and CDR2 are MGHRA and YSYEKL. V was pared by 4 bases and J by 3 bases, with 9 bases between. The CDR3 coding sequence is TGCGCCAGCAGCCTTATTGAAGACTATGGCTACACCTTC. Translation: CASSLIEDYGYTF.

This clonotype has at least ten counts. J is TRBJ2-2 and V is TRBV12-3 or TRBV12-4; 11 bases map to TRBD1. The CDR3 covers 18 residues. The ends lost 3 bases at V and 4 bases at J; junction bases unmatched: 10. The CDR3 spells CASSLRDRGRVSTGELFF. In DNA, the CDR3 is TGTGCCAGCAGTTTGAGGGACAGGGGGAGGGTTAGCACCGGGGAGCTGTTTTTT.

Many counts were recorded for this clonotype. The chain recombines TRBV11-2 with TRBJ2-7, with D perhaps TRBD1 (6 bases). The germline V gene encodes CDR1 SGHAT and CDR2 FQNNGV. The germline V and J ends were trimmed by 7 bases and 4 bases, with 17 bases remaining between them. CDR3 length: 14 amino acids. The CDR3 protein is CASNLWEQGYEQYF. For the CDR3, the DNA is TGTGCCAGCAACTTGTGGGAACAGGGATACGAGCAGTACTTC.

This clonotype has at least ten counts. The rearrangement uses TRBV29-1 and TRBJ1-2; TRBD1 might be the D (5 bases). V lost 6 bases, J lost 6 bases, and 11 bases lay in between. There are 11 residues in the CDR3. In germline, CDR1 is SQVTM, CDR2 ANQGSEA. CDR3 coding DNA: TGCAGCGTCGGGACGCGGGATGGCTACACCTTC. The encoded protein is CSVGTRDGYTF. The variable domain in full, with the rest retrieved from reference TRBV29-1 and TRBJ1-2, is SAVISQKPSRDICQRGTSLTIQCQVDSQVTMMFWYRQQPGQSLTLIATANQGSEATYESGFVIDKFPISRPNLTFSTLTVSNMSPEDSSIYLCSVGTRDGYTFGSGTRLTVV.

This clonotype was counted at least ten times. The gene calls are TRBV15 and TRBJ2-5; the D is unclear. Germline V lookup: CDR1 LNHNV, CDR2 YYDKDF (reference sequence). This CDR3 region has 15 residues. The V and J ends lost 0 bases and 3 bases respectively, with 11 bases between them. The CDR3 nucleotides read TGTGCCACCAGCAGAGATCGTGGGGTGAAAGAGACCCAGTACTTC. Its translation: CATSRDRGVKETQYF.

This clonotype was recorded many times. The rearrangement links TRBV12-3 or TRBV12-4 to TRBJ1-3; D is undetermined. The CDR3 runs 13 residues. The ends were cut back, 5 bases at V and 1 base at J, with 6 bases in the middle. Here the CDR3 reads CASSSLSGNTIYF. The DNA for the CDR3 is TGTGCCAGCAGTAGCCTTTCTGGAAACACCATATATTTT.

This clonotype was counted at least ten times. The chain couples TRBV20-1 to TRBJ2-7, with 7 nucleotides matching TRBD1. Germline lookup yields CDR1 DFQATT and CDR2 SNEGSKA (reference sequence). The V and J ends lost 4 bases and 1 base, in that order; junction bases with no gene match: 1. The CDR3 has 12 amino acids. The CDR3, as DNA: TGCAGTGCTACGGACAGGTCCTACGAGCAGTACTTC. This encodes CSATDRSYEQYF.

Many counts were recorded for this clonotype. One end of the junction does not line up with germline, which may come from a read error. The rearrangement uses TRBV6-2 or TRBV6-3 and TRBJ2-5, with D perhaps TRBD2 (6 bases). Germline CDR1 MNHEY, CDR2 SVGEGT. The length of the CDR3 is 15 residues. The CDR3 bases are TGTGCCAGCAGTTACGGGACTCCGAACGTGGAAGGCCAAGGCTTC. Encoded protein: CASSYGTPNVEGQGF.

This clonotype was counted ten times or more. This chain uses TRBV9 with TRBJ1-5; D not certain. There are 13 residues in the CDR3. Germline lookup yields CDR1 SGDLS and CDR2 YYNGEE. V was trimmed by 1 base and J by 6 bases, leaving 8 bases between them. In DNA form, the CDR3 reads TGTGCCAGCAGCGTATATCCGGGTCAGCCCCAGCATTTT. The encoded protein is CASSVYPGQPQHF.

This clonotype was observed many times. The chain joins TRBV12-3 or TRBV12-4 to TRBJ2-2; D ambiguous. V lost 2 bases and J lost 1, with 8 bases in between. The CDR3 is 15 amino acids. CDR3 coding DNA: TGTGCCAGCAGTTTAAAAGCTTTGAACACCGGGGAGCTGTTTTTT. Residues: CASSLKALNTGELFF.

Note on this clonotype: The junction departs from germline at one end; a sequencing error may be responsible. The chain is built from TRBV28 and TRBJ1-1; D is perhaps TRBD1 (5 bases). This CDR3 is 13 amino acids long. The germline V gene has CDR1 MDHEN and CDR2 SYDVKM. The CDR3 loop is CASSLGGGTEALF. CDR3 in DNA: TGTGCCAGCAGTTTAGGGGGGGGGACTGAAGCTTTGTTT.

This clonotype has at least ten counts. This chain joins TRBV7-8 and TRBJ2-7, with no clear D. CDR3 length: 13 amino acids. Germline V CDR1 and CDR2: SGHVS, FQNEAQ. V lost 2 bases to trimming and J lost 1 base, with 6 bases between them. DNA of the CDR3: TGTGCCAGCAGCTTACTCAGATCCTACGAGCAGTACTTC. This encodes CASSLLRSYEQYF.

The sample holds many counts of this clonotype. V usage is TRBV20-1 and J usage is TRBJ1-2, with TRBD1 matching over 8 bases. CDR1 and CDR2 (germline): DFQATT, SNEGSKA (reference sequence). With V trimmed by 6 bases and J by 6 bases, 9 bases remained unmatched. CDR3 length equals 13 residues. The CDR3 DNA is TGCAGTGCAACCGTGACAGGGGAACATGGCTACACCTTC. Protein: CSATVTGEHGYTF.

This chain joins TRBV10-3 and TRBJ1-1; D ambiguous. The length of the CDR3 is 16 residues. V lost 4 bases to trimming and J lost 1 base, with 16 bases between them. Germline assignment: CDR1 ENHRY and CDR2 SYGVKD. CDR3 sequence reads: CAISGGATNRNTEAFF. In nucleotides, the CDR3 is TGTGCCATCAGTGGCGGCGCCACGAACCGGAACACTGAAGCTTTCTTT.

The V gene is TRBV5-4, the J gene TRBJ1-1; 7 bases are a match to TRBD1. After removal of 4 bases from V and 3 bases from J, the junction contained 21 bases not matched to a gene. The germline V gene encodes CDR1 SGHNT and CDR2 YYREEE (reference sequence). CDR3 size: 19 residues. CDR3 sequence: CASSVGPGQPPPRDTEAFF. The CDR3 nucleotides read TGTGCCAGCAGCGTGGGACCGGGACAGCCGCCCCCGAGGGACACTGAAGCTTTCTTT.

Points on this clonotype: The CDR3 does not end in the conserved phenylalanine or tryptophan, so this is likely a read error. The J gene is TRBJ1-2, the V gene TRBV12-3 or TRBV12-4; D gene ambiguous. This CDR3 comprises 11 residues. The V end lost 8 bases, the J end lost 2 bases, and 6 bases lay between the germline ends. Here the CDR3 reads CASLWNYGYTS. The DNA of the CDR3 is TGTGCCAGCCTCTGGAACTATGGCTACACCTCC.

This clonotype was detected ten times or more. CDR3 sequence reads: CASSSSYDNEQFF. The CDR3 nucleotides read TGTGCCAGCAGCTCCAGCTACGACAATGAGCAGTTCTTC. V is TRBV7-3 and J is TRBJ2-1; D gene ambiguous. In germline, CDR1 is SGHTA, CDR2 FQGTGA. This CDR3 is 13 amino acids long. V was clipped by 4 bases and J by 5 bases, with 9 bases between them.

This clonotype was counted at least ten times. This chain joins TRBV27 and TRBJ1-2; possible D gene TRBD1, 6 bases. V was clipped by 6 bases and J by 4 bases, with 21 bases between them. In germline, CDR1 is MNHEY, CDR2 SMNVEV (reference sequence). This CDR3 has 16 amino acids. Written as DNA, the CDR3 is TGTGCCAGCAGCCGACACCGACAGGCGGGGAGCTATGGCTACACCTTC. The encoded protein is CASSRHRQAGSYGYTF.

This clonotype was detected ten times or more. The V and J genes are TRBV9 and TRBJ2-2; a weak D match, TRBD2 (6 bases). CDR3 length equals 14 residues. Germline CDR1 SGDLS, CDR2 YYNGEE. Trimming removed 0 bases from V and 5 bases from J, with 8 bases in between. The CDR3 sequence: CASSVVAETGELFF. CDR3 bases: TGTGCCAGCAGCGTAGTAGCGGAAACCGGGGAGCTGTTTTTT. Full variable domain (remainder filled in from reference TRBV9 and TRBJ2-2): DSGVTQTPKHLITATGQRVTLRCSPRSGDLSVYWYQQSLDQGLQFLIQYYNGEERAKGNILERFSAQQFPDLHSELNLSSLELGDSALYFCASSVVAETGELFFGEGSRLTVL.

This clonotype was seen many times. The J gene is TRBJ2-7, the V gene TRBV20-1, with a possible D match to TRBD2 (7 bases). This CDR3 is 14 amino acids long. Germline assignment: CDR1 DFQATT and CDR2 SNEGSKA (reference sequence). V lost 5 bases and J lost 6, with 20 bases in between. The CDR3: CSALYREGNSEQYF. Here the CDR3 DNA reads TGCAGTGCTTTGTACAGGGAGGGGAATTCCGAGCAGTACTTC.

The CDR3 nucleotides are TGTGCCAGCAGCTTCGACCGGGCGAACACCGGGGAGCTGTTTTTT. As protein: CASSFDRANTGELFF. V is TRBV7-2 and J is TRBJ2-2; D is ambiguous. This CDR3 contains 15 residues. Trimming left V 3 bases short and J 0 bases short, with 8 bases between. Germline CDR1 SGHTA, CDR2 FQGNSA.

This clonotype has a count of ten or more. The chain employs TRBV5-1 and TRBJ1-6, with D unresolved. CDR1 SGHRS and CDR2 YFSETQ come from the germline V gene. Trimming stripped 0 bases from V and 7 bases from J, with 11 bases between. The CDR3 covers 15 residues. CDR3 sequence reads: CASSLATKENSPLHF. The CDR3 DNA is TGCGCCAGCAGCTTGGCCACGAAGGAGAATTCACCCCTCCACTTT.

This clonotype came up many times. The rearrangement uses TRBV6-2 or TRBV6-3 and TRBJ1-2; 7 nucleotides agree with TRBD1. After removal of 6 bases from V and 5 bases from J, the junction contained 6 bases not matched to a gene. Germline V lookup: CDR1 MNHEY, CDR2 SVGEGT. The CDR3 loop spans 13 amino acids. The CDR3 region is CASSARTGYGYTF. CDR3 coding DNA: TGTGCCAGCAGCGCACGGACAGGTTATGGCTACACCTTC.

Ten or more counts support this clonotype. The chain links TRBV5-1 to TRBJ1-5; 9 positions match TRBD1. With V trimmed by 0 bases and J by 5 bases, 3 bases remained unmatched. The CDR3 is 15 residues long. Per the germline V gene, CDR1 is SGHRS and CDR2 is YFSETQ. The CDR3 DNA is TGCGCCAGCAGCTTGGGGGACAGGGATGATCAGCCCCAGCATTTT. Translating it yields CASSLGDRDDQPQHF.

There are many counts of this clonotype. The chain has TRBV4-1 and TRBJ2-2; tentative D call: TRBD1 (5 bases). This CDR3 region has 18 residues. The V end was cut by 8 bases, the J end by 0 bases, with 22 bases between. CDR1 and CDR2 (germline): MGHRA, YSYEKL. CDR3 nucleotide sequence: TGCGCCAGCGGACACCGACGAAACAGCTTCGCGAACACCGGGGAGCTGTTTTTT. It encodes CASGHRRNSFANTGELFF.